A selection of T cell receptor beta chains follows, all from one sample in a study of T cell responses to AZD1222 COVID-19 vaccine. Some clones are missing from TCRdb's copy, which holds only in-frame ones; the method was immunoSEQ multiplex PCR. The sample includes 90,000 to 150,000 clones, roughly 90% seen only once; the top ten take 7% to 8.5%. The sequencing used peripheral blood, collected on day 0 of AZD1222 vaccination. Receptors were obtained from an adult in good health. Both conserved end residues are part of each CDR3. A D gene is named only where the DNA matches it firmly. Size tells how often a clone was seen (once, few, many) or the class of an expanded clone, and some rows leave it out.

v_call: TRBV21-1
clone_size: NA
j_call: TRBJ1-5
d_call: NA
cdr3_nt: TGTGCCAGCAGCAAAGACCGGGACAGGGGAAGGAATCAGCCCCAGCATTTT
cdr3_aa: CASSKDRDRGRNQPQHF

v_call: TRBV5-1
clone_size: NA
j_call: TRBJ1-2
d_call: NA
cdr3_nt: TGCGCCAGCAGCCCTGGTAGCCTTAACTATGGCTACACCTTC
cdr3_aa: CASSPGSLNYGYTF

v_call: TRBV2
clone_size: NA
j_call: TRBJ1-2
d_call: TRBD1
cdr3_nt: TGTGCCAGCATCCGGGGGGACAGTCTCTATGGCTACACCTTC
cdr3_aa: CASIRGDSLYGYTF

v_call: TRBV10-1
clone_size: NA
j_call: TRBJ2-1
d_call: NA
cdr3_nt: TGCGCCAGCAGTGAGACAAGGACCGATTACAATGAGCAGTTCTTC
cdr3_aa: CASSETRTDYNEQFF

v_call: TRBV5-1
clone_size: NA
j_call: TRBJ2-6
d_call: NA
cdr3_nt: TGCGCCAGCAGCTTGGGTCCTAAGTACTCTGGGGCCAACGTCCTGACTTTC
cdr3_aa: CASSLGPKYSGANVLTF

v_call: TRBV5-1
clone_size: NA
j_call: TRBJ1-4
d_call: NA
cdr3_nt: TGCGCCAGCAGCTTGGGCCCTACCGACACTGGTGAAAAACTGTTTTTT
cdr3_aa: CASSLGPTDTGEKLFF

v_call: TRBV27
clone_size: once
j_call: TRBJ2-4
d_call: NA
cdr3_nt: TGTGCCAGCAGTCAGCTCGGTATATTGGTAGCCAAAAACATTCAGTACTTC
cdr3_aa: CASSQLGILVAKNIQYF

v_call: TRBV27
clone_size: NA
j_call: TRBJ2-6
d_call: NA
cdr3_nt: TGTGCCAGCAGGGCTTTAGGGGGGGCCTCTGGGGCCAACGTCCTGACTTTC
cdr3_aa: CASRALGGASGANVLTF

v_call: TRBV6-1
clone_size: NA
j_call: TRBJ1-6
d_call: NA
cdr3_nt: TGTGCCAGCAGTGAAGTTAGGGAGTACAATTCACCCCTCCACTTT
cdr3_aa: CASSEVREYNSPLHF

v_call: TRBV9
clone_size: once
j_call: TRBJ1-2
d_call: TRBD1
cdr3_nt: TGTGCCAGCAGCCCAAGACAGGGAGGGTATGGCTACACCTTC
cdr3_aa: CASSPRQGGYGYTF

v_call: TRBV2
clone_size: NA
j_call: TRBJ2-1
d_call: NA
cdr3_nt: TGTGCCAGCACTATCGGGGAACGGGGTGAGCAGTTCTTC
cdr3_aa: CASTIGERGEQFF

v_call: TRBV30
clone_size: NA
j_call: TRBJ2-3
d_call: TRBD1
cdr3_nt: TGTGCCTGTAACAGGGGGCGAACAGATACGCAGTATTTT
cdr3_aa: CACNRGRTDTQYF

v_call: TRBV9
clone_size: NA
j_call: TRBJ2-2
d_call: NA
cdr3_nt: TGTGCCAGCAGCGTACAAACCACCGGGGAGCTGTTTTTT
cdr3_aa: CASSVQTTGELFF

v_call: TRBV7-9
clone_size: NA
j_call: TRBJ1-1
d_call: NA
cdr3_nt: TGTGCCAGCAGCTTCGTGGGCGTGAACACTGAAGCTTTCTTT
cdr3_aa: CASSFVGVNTEAFF

v_call: TRBV9
clone_size: NA
j_call: TRBJ1-3
d_call: NA
cdr3_nt: TGTGCCAGCAGCGTAGGGGGATCGAGCTCTGGAAACACCATATATTTT
cdr3_aa: CASSVGGSSSGNTIYF

v_call: TRBV2
clone_size: NA
j_call: TRBJ1-5
d_call: NA
cdr3_nt: TGTGCCAGCAGTAGAGTGAATAGCAATCAGCCCCAGCATTTT
cdr3_aa: CASSRVNSNQPQHF

v_call: TRBV4-1
clone_size: NA
j_call: TRBJ1-6
d_call: NA
cdr3_nt: TGCGCCAGCAGCCGGACAGACAATTCACCCCTCCACTTT
cdr3_aa: CASSRTDNSPLHF

v_call: TRBV7-3
clone_size: NA
j_call: TRBJ2-6
d_call: TRBD2
cdr3_nt: TGTGCCAGCAGCTCGGGAGGGTCTGGGGCCAACGTCCTGACTTTC
cdr3_aa: CASSSGGSGANVLTF

v_call: TRBV27
clone_size: once
j_call: TRBJ1-6
d_call: TRBD1
cdr3_nt: TGTGCCAGCAGTTTTGACAGGGTGGGCTCACCCCTCCACTTT
cdr3_aa: CASSFDRVGSPLHF

v_call: TRBV7-2
clone_size: NA
j_call: TRBJ2-1
d_call: TRBD2
cdr3_nt: TGTGCCAGCAGCTTTGGGAGCGGGAGCTCCTACAATGAGCAGTTCTTC
cdr3_aa: CASSFGSGSSYNEQFF

v_call: TRBV27
clone_size: NA
j_call: TRBJ1-1
d_call: NA
cdr3_nt: TGTGCCAGCAGTTCGACAGCTGTGAACACTGAAGCTTTCTTT
cdr3_aa: CASSSTAVNTEAFF

v_call: TRBV28
clone_size: NA
j_call: TRBJ2-3
d_call: NA
cdr3_nt: TGTGCCAGCAGTTTACGGGGACTGGGGAGGGATACGCAGTATTTT
cdr3_aa: CASSLRGLGRDTQYF

v_call: TRBV28
clone_size: few
j_call: TRBJ2-3
d_call: TRBD2
cdr3_nt: TGTGCCAGCAGTTTCAGTTATGGACTAGCGGGAGTAGATACGCAGTATTTT
cdr3_aa: CASSFSYGLAGVDTQYF

v_call: TRBV2
clone_size: NA
j_call: TRBJ2-5
d_call: NA
cdr3_nt: TGTGCCAGCACAGCGGGACAGACTCAAGAGACCCAGTACTTC
cdr3_aa: CASTAGQTQETQYF

v_call: TRBV9
clone_size: NA
j_call: TRBJ2-5
d_call: TRBD2
cdr3_nt: TGTGCCAGCAGCGCAGGACTAGCGGGAGTTGAGACCCAGTACTTC
cdr3_aa: CASSAGLAGVETQYF

v_call: TRBV7-3
clone_size: NA
j_call: TRBJ1-5
d_call: NA
cdr3_nt: TGTGCCAGCAGCCTACACGGGAGCAATCAGCCCCAGCATTTT
cdr3_aa: CASSLHGSNQPQHF

v_call: TRBV19
clone_size: few
j_call: TRBJ1-2
d_call: NA
cdr3_nt: TGTGCCAGTAGTATCCCCGGGCCCGGGAACTATGGCTACACCTTC
cdr3_aa: CASSIPGPGNYGYTF

v_call: TRBV27
clone_size: NA
j_call: TRBJ1-2
d_call: TRBD1
cdr3_nt: TGTGCCAGCAGGCAGGGGGAGTATGGCTACACCTTC
cdr3_aa: CASRQGEYGYTF

v_call: TRBV27
clone_size: NA
j_call: TRBJ2-7
d_call: NA
cdr3_nt: TGTGCCAGCAGTTTATCGGTGGGCCTGAACGAGCAGTACTTC
cdr3_aa: CASSLSVGLNEQYF

v_call: TRBV5-4
clone_size: NA
j_call: TRBJ1-1
d_call: NA
cdr3_nt: TGTGCCAGCAGCTTATGGGGGTATAACACTGAAGCTTTCTTT
cdr3_aa: CASSLWGYNTEAFF

v_call: TRBV5-1
clone_size: NA
j_call: TRBJ1-2
d_call: NA
cdr3_nt: TGCGCCAGCAGCTTGGAGACCTTAGGGTGGGTCAGTGGTGGCTACACCTTC
cdr3_aa: CASSLETLGWVSGGYTF

v_call: TRBV9
clone_size: NA
j_call: TRBJ2-5
d_call: NA
cdr3_nt: TGTGCCAGCAGCGTCTCCCTGGGGGGGGCCGGAGAGACCCAGTACTTC
cdr3_aa: CASSVSLGGAGETQYF

v_call: TRBV3-1/TRBV3-2
clone_size: NA
j_call: TRBJ2-1
d_call: NA
cdr3_nt: TGTGCCAGCAGCCAGTTCTATGAGCAGTTCTTC
cdr3_aa: CASSQFYEQFF

v_call: TRBV5-4
clone_size: NA
j_call: TRBJ2-7
d_call: NA
cdr3_nt: TGTGCCAGCAGCTTAGGGGCCTACGAGCAGTACTTC
cdr3_aa: CASSLGAYEQYF

v_call: TRBV7-9
clone_size: NA
j_call: TRBJ1-2
d_call: NA
cdr3_nt: TGTGCCAGCAGCTCAACCCCGAAACCTACTAACTATGGCTACACCTTC
cdr3_aa: CASSSTPKPTNYGYTF

v_call: TRBV24-1
clone_size: NA
j_call: TRBJ2-5
d_call: NA
cdr3_nt: TGTGCCACCCGGTTAGGTACGCTCGAGACCCAGTACTTC
cdr3_aa: CATRLGTLETQYF